The 10 T cell receptor beta chains below were found in one sample sequenced in a study of cytomegalovirus exposure and HLA in healthy donors. Clones were read by immunoSEQ multiplex PCR, and TCRdb kept only the in-frame ones, dropping some. Of under 200,000 clones listed, about nine tenths are singletons. The sequenced sample consisted of PBMCs. These receptor sequences come from a woman aged 18-30 years in good health and CMV-seropositive.

This clone occurred a few times. The rearrangement links TRBV28 to TRBJ1-2, with 7 nucleotides matching TRBD1. The CDR3 sequence is 12 residues long. CDR1 MDHEN and CDR2 SYDVKM come from the germline V gene. V lost 6 bases and J lost 8; bases outside the gene matches: 6. The CDR3 region is CASRTGIRGYTF. For the CDR3, the DNA is TGTGCCAGCAGGACAGGGATCCGAGGCTACACCTTC.

The CDR3 DNA reads TGTGCCAGCAGCACCTCCGGGACTAAAAACACCGGGGAGCTGTTTTTT. This codes for CASSTSGTKNTGELFF. The chain recombines TRBV9 with TRBJ2-2; 7 bases are a match to TRBD2. Germline CDR1 is SGDLS and CDR2 is YYNGEE. The CDR3 is 16 amino acids. After removal of 4 bases from V and 2 bases from J, the junction contained 8 bases not matched to a gene.

The V call is TRBV19, the J call TRBJ2-1; 12 bases fit TRBD2. Germline loops: CDR1 LNHDA, CDR2 SQIVND (reference sequence). The CDR3 contains 15 residues. V trimming: 5 bases; J trimming: 6 bases; junction bases outside the gene matches: 5. CDR3 in amino acids: CASSGASGRVNEQFF. The CDR3 DNA is TGTGCCAGTAGTGGGGCTAGCGGGAGGGTCAATGAGCAGTTCTTC.

The chain joins TRBV6-5 to TRBJ2-1; tentatively, D is TRBD2 (6 bases). Per the germline V gene, CDR1 is MNHEY and CDR2 is SVGAGI. Trimming cost V 8 bases and J 5 bases, with 13 bases left between them. The CDR3 extends over 13 amino acids. CDR3 DNA sequence: TGTGCCAGCTGTCGGGAGAGCAACAATGAGCAGTTCTTC. It translates to CASCRESNNEQFF.

This clone was detected only once. This chain joins TRBV7-2 and TRBJ2-7, with 7 positions matching TRBD2. In germline, CDR1 is SGHTA, CDR2 FQGNSA. V gave up 3 bases and J gave up 0 bases; unmatched junction bases: 5. The CDR3 spans 15 residues. The CDR3 DNA reads as TGTGCCAGCAGCTTCGGGACTACCCTCTCCTACGAGCAGTACTTC. Protein: CASSFGTTLSYEQYF.

The rearrangement links TRBV7-9 to TRBJ1-2; D gene unclear. CDR1 and CDR2 (germline): SEHNR, FQNEAQ (reference sequence). V was pared by 7 bases and J by 4 bases, with 28 bases between. The CDR3 covers 18 residues. The CDR3 DNA sequence: TGTGCCAGCAATCCGGCGGGAATGAGGACTATATCCCGCTATGGCTACACCTTC. Protein sequence: CASNPAGMRTISRYGYTF.

V and J are TRBV5-1 and TRBJ2-7; D unresolved. V lost 0 bases and J 2 bases, leaving 9 bases between the germline ends. The V gene's germline CDR1 is SGHRS and CDR2 YFSETQ. The CDR3 has 14 amino acids. The CDR3 reads CASSLVGLTYEQYF. DNA of the CDR3: TGCGCCAGCAGCTTGGTCGGGTTGACCTACGAGCAGTACTTC.

V and J are TRBV6-1 and TRBJ2-7; 7 bases agree with TRBD2. The CDR3 sequence is 16 residues long. The V gene's germline CDR1 is MNHNS and CDR2 SASEGT. V shed 0 bases and J 5 bases; nucleotides not matched to a gene: 10. The CDR3 DNA is TGTGCCAGCAGTGAAGCGCGGGGCGGGGGTGTGGACGAGCAGTACTTC. It yields the protein CASSEARGGGVDEQYF.

V and J are TRBV7-9 and TRBJ2-1, with 10 bases aligning to TRBD2. With 5 bases clipped from V and 4 bases from J, the junction kept 8 bases outside the gene matches. CDR3 length: 16 residues. Germline CDR1 and CDR2: SEHNR and FQNEAQ (reference sequence). The CDR3: CASSPLAGGAYNEQFF. The CDR3 region has the DNA TGTGCCAGCAGCCCATTAGCGGGAGGTGCGTACAATGAGCAGTTCTTC.

The chain uses TRBV19 and TRBJ2-1; D is uncertain. This CDR3 spans 15 amino acids. Trimming left V 7 bases short and J 2 bases short, with 15 bases between. The germline V gene encodes CDR1 LNHDA and CDR2 SQIVND (reference sequence). The CDR3 sequence: CASTLEGAAYNEQFF. CDR3 bases: TGTGCCAGTACCCTAGAAGGAGCTGCCTACAATGAGCAGTTCTTC.